One sample yielded the 11 T cell receptor beta chains listed below, sequenced in a study. Each CDR3 protein is one row after TCRdb ran MiXCR on the RT-PCR reads. The sample lists about 700,000 distinct CDR3 sequences; approximately 15% were seen once. Sequencing input: memory CD4+ T cells from blood. Receptors originate from a female donor in good health, serving as a healthy control.

This clonotype was detected many times. The DNA of the CDR3 is TGTGCCACCAGCAGAGATCACAGGGCTGAGACCCAGTACTTC. Its translation is CATSRDHRAETQYF. The chain uses TRBV15 and TRBJ2-5; tentatively, D is TRBD1 (6 bases). CDR1 LNHNV and CDR2 YYDKDF come from the germline V gene (reference sequence). The CDR3 has 14 amino acids. The germline V and J ends were trimmed by 0 bases and 5 bases, with 10 bases remaining between them.

V gene TRBV10-3 combines with J gene TRBJ1-5; D uncertain. Looked up from germline, CDR1 is ENHRY and CDR2 is SYGVKD. Trimming cost V 3 bases and J 1 base, with 13 bases left between them. This CDR3 comprises 16 residues. The CDR3 region has the DNA TGTGCCATCAGTGATTACAAGTCACAAAGCAATCAGCCCCAGCATTTT. Protein: CAISDYKSQSNQPQHF.

A few counts support this clonotype. The CDR3 sequence: CASSLEGFNTGELFF. The DNA of the CDR3 is TGTGCCAGCAGCTTAGAGGGCTTCAACACCGGGGAGCTGTTTTTT. The chain is built from TRBV7-2 and TRBJ2-2; D unclear. Germline V gene lookup returns CDR1 SGHTA and CDR2 FQGNSA. This CDR3 has 15 residues. Trimming shortened V by 1 base and J by 2 bases, and 8 bases separated the two germline ends. Full variable domain (rest looked up from reference TRBV7-2 and TRBJ2-2): GAGVSQSPSNKVTEKGKDVELRCDPISGHTALYWYRQSLGQGLEFLIYFQGNSAPDKSGLPSDRFSAERTGGSVSTLTIQRTQQEDSAVYLCASSLEGFNTGELFFGEGSRLTVL.

This chain connects TRBV20-1 to TRBJ2-3, with TRBD1 matching over 9 bases. Germline CDR1 reads DFQATT; CDR2 reads SNEGSKA (reference sequence). J lost 4 bases, V lost 1 base, and 3 bases had no gene match. The CDR3 extends over 14 amino acids. CDR3 DNA: TGCAGTGCTAGAGTCTACAGGGGGCCAGATACGCAGTATTTT. Translating gives CSARVYRGPDTQYF.

V usage is TRBV5-1 and J usage is TRBJ1-2; 9 bases are a match to TRBD1. Per germline, CDR1 SGHRS and CDR2 YFSETQ. CDR3 size: 14 residues. Trimming removed 3 bases from V and 7 bases from J; junction bases left unmatched: 7. CDR3 in DNA: TGCGCCAGCAGCTCGGGACAGGGTATGGGTGGCTACACCTTC. Its translation: CASSSGQGMGGYTF.

V and J are TRBV7-6 and TRBJ1-2; a possible D gene is TRBD1 (5 bases). The CDR3 runs to 13 residues. Germline V lookup: CDR1 SGHVS, CDR2 FNYEAQ. Trimming pared 5 bases from V and 7 bases from J, leaving 14 bases between. The CDR3 DNA is TGTGCCAGCAGCCCGAGTCAGGGTTCTGGCTACACCTTC. This codes for CASSPSQGSGYTF.

This chain links TRBV3-1 with TRBJ2-7; TRBD2 matches at 8 bases. Germline lookup yields CDR1 LGHDT and CDR2 YNNKEL (reference sequence). Germline trimming cut 5 bases from V and 3 bases from J; bases unmatched to any gene: 6. This CDR3 spans 14 amino acids. The CDR3 coding sequence is TGTGCCAGCAGCGAGGGGACTAGGGGCTACGAGCAGTACTTC. As protein: CASSEGTRGYEQYF.

In its sample, this clonotype was seen many times. V usage is TRBV11-2 and J usage is TRBJ2-3, with D unresolved. Between the trimmed V and J ends, which lost 7 bases and 0 bases, there was a span of 14 bases. CDR1 SGHAT and CDR2 FQNNGV come from the germline V gene. This CDR3 region has 15 residues. The CDR3 sequence: CASIALGSSTDTQYF. In nucleotides, the CDR3 is TGTGCCAGCATCGCTCTGGGGTCTAGCACAGATACGCAGTATTTT.

Remarks on this clonotype: Being one base from a much bigger clone, this may be a read error. The CDR3 reads CASSFSRGGNTIYF. In DNA, the CDR3 is TGTGCCAGCAGTTTTAGCAGGGGTGGAAACACCATATATTTT. The V and J genes are TRBV6-5 and TRBJ1-3; possibly TRBD1 for D (6 bases). The germline CDR1 and CDR2 sequences are MNHEY and SVGAGI. Trimming shortened V by 4 bases and J by 3 bases, and 10 bases separated the two germline ends. The CDR3 is 14 amino acids.

The rearrangement uses TRBV29-1 and TRBJ2-7, with D possibly TRBD2 on 5 matching bases. This CDR3 is 12 amino acids long. V was cut by 4 bases and J by 7 bases, with 14 bases left in between. Germline-derived CDR1 and CDR2 are SQVTM and ANQGSEA. Here the CDR3 reads CSVAEGVREQYF. In nucleotides, the CDR3 is TGCAGCGTTGCCGAGGGAGTGAGGGAGCAGTACTTC.

This chain links TRBV28 with TRBJ2-3; 11 bases match TRBD1. With 0 bases clipped from V and 0 bases from J, the junction kept 5 bases outside the gene matches. CDR3 size: 18 residues. CDR1 is MDHEN, CDR2 SYDVKM, per germline. DNA of the CDR3: TGTGCCAGCAGTTTATGGGACAGGGGGCGCCCCAGCACAGATACGCAGTATTTT. It codes for CASSLWDRGRPSTDTQYF.